The 4 T cell receptor beta chains below were found in one sample sequenced in a study of blood T cell repertoires in COVID-19. Sequencing was performed with immunoSEQ multiplex PCR; in TCRdb, only in-frame clones are kept and a portion is missing. The sample lists 300,000 to 350,000 clones, approximately 86% occurring once. Sequenced: peripheral blood. The receptors originated from a man younger than 45 with COVID-19, enrolled during active disease.

In this sample, this clone turned up once. The genes are TRBV7-9 and TRBJ2-7, with D tentatively TRBD2 (5 bases). V was pared by 4 bases and J by 2 bases, with 15 bases between. Germline V gene data show CDR1 as SEHNR and CDR2 as FQNEAQ (reference sequence). There are 15 residues in the CDR3. The CDR3 coding sequence is TGTGCCAGCAGCTCTCCCTCGGGGAGAACCTACGAGCAGTACTTC. Translating gives CASSSPSGRTYEQYF.

The V call is TRBV4-3, the J call TRBJ1-2; TRBD1 is a possible D gene (6 bases). Trimming took off 0 bases at V and 4 bases at J, with 12 bases between the two ends. Germline V gene sequence: CDR1 LGHNA, CDR2 YSLEER. This CDR3 region has 15 residues. The CDR3 DNA reads TGCGCCAGCAGCCAAGATCAGGGGAGGGTCTATGGCTACACCTTC. Translating gives CASSQDQGRVYGYTF.

J is TRBJ2-3 and V is TRBV29-1, with 7 bases that match TRBD2. Germline V gene data show CDR1 as SQVTM and CDR2 as ANQGSEA. Trimming cost V 2 bases and J 4 bases; bases outside gene matches: 6. The CDR3 extends over 14 amino acids. DNA for the CDR3: TGCAGCGTTGAATCGACGGCGGGGGCAGATACGCAGTATTTT. It encodes CSVESTAGADTQYF.

The gene calls are TRBV4-1 and TRBJ1-4, with 8 bases aligning to TRBD1. This CDR3 has 19 amino acids. V gave up 0 bases and J gave up 7 bases; unmatched junction bases: 16. The germline V gene has CDR1 MGHRA and CDR2 YSYEKL. The CDR3 loop is CASSQDPDRGVRRGEKLFF. CDR3 DNA: TGCGCCAGCAGCCAAGATCCCGACAGGGGCGTAAGGAGAGGTGAAAAACTGTTTTTT.